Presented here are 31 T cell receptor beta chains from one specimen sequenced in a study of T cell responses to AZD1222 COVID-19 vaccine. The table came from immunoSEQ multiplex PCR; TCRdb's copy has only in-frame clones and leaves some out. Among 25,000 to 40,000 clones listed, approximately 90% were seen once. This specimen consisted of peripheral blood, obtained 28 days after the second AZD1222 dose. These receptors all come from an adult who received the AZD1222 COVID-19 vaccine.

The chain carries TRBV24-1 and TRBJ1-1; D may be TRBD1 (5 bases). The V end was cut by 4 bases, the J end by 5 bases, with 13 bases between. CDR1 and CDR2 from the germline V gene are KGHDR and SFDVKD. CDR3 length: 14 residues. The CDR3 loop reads CATSDGTDRTEAFF. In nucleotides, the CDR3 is TGTGCCACCAGTGACGGGACCGATCGAACTGAAGCTTTCTTT.

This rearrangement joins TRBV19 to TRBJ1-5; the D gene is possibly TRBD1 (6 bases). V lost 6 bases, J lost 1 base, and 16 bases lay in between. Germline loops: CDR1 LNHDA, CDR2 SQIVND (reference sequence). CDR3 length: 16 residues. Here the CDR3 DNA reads TGTGCCAGTAGCCAACAGGGTATGGGGAGCAATCAGCCCCAGCATTTT. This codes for CASSQQGMGSNQPQHF. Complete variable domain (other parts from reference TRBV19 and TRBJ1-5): DGGITQSPKYLFRKEGQNVTLSCEQNLNHDAMYWYRQDPGQGLRLIYYSQIVNDFQKGDIAEGYSVSREKKESFPLTVTSAQKNPTAFYLCASSQQGMGSNQPQHFGDGTRLSIL.

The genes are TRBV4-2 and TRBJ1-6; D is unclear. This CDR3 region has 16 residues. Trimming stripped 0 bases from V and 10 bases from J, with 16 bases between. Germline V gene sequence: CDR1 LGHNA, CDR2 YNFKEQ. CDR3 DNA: TGTGCCAGCAGCCAAGATCGTCAGGTTTCCTACTCACCCCTCCACTTT. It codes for CASSQDRQVSYSPLHF.

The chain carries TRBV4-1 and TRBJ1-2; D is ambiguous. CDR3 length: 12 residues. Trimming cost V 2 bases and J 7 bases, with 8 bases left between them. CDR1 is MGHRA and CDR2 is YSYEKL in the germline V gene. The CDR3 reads CASSQIGRGYTF. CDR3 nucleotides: TGCGCCAGCAGCCAAATAGGGCGTGGCTACACCTTC.

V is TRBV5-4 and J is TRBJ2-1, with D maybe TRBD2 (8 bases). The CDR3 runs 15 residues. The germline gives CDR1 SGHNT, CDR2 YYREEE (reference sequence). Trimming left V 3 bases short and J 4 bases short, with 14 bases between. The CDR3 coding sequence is TGTGCCAGCAGCTCGGGAGGGACAGAGTACAATGAGCAGTTCTTC. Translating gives CASSSGGTEYNEQFF. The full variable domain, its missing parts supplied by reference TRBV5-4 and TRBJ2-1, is ETGVTQSPTHLIKTRGQQVTLRCSSQSGHNTVSWYQQALGQGPQFIFQYYREEENGRGNFPPRFSGLQFPNYSSELNVNALELDDSALYLCASSSGGTEYNEQFFGPGTRLTVL.

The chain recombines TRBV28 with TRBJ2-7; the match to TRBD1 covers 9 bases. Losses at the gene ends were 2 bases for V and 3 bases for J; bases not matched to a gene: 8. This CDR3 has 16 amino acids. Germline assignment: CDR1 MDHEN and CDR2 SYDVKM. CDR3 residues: CASSLNWGQGHYEQYF. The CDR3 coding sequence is TGTGCCAGCAGTTTAAATTGGGGACAGGGCCACTACGAGCAGTACTTC.

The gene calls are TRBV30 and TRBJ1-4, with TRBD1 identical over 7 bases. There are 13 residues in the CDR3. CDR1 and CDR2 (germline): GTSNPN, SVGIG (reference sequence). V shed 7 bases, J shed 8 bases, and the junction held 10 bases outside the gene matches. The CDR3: CAFQRGLGEKLFF. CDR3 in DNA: TGTGCCTTCCAAAGGGGGCTTGGGGAAAAACTGTTTTTT.

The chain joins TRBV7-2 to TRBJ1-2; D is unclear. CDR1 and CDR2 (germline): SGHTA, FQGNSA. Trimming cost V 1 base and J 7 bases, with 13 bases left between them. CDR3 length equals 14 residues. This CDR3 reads CASSLEGGPGGYTF. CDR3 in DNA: TGTGCCAGCAGCTTAGAAGGAGGGCCGGGTGGCTACACCTTC.

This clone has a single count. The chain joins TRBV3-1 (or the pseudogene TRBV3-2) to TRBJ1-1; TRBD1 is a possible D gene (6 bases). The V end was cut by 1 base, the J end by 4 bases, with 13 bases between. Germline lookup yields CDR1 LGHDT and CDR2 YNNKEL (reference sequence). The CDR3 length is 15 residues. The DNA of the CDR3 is TGTGCCAGCAGCCAAGGGGTCAGGGGCCCCACTGAAGCTTTCTTT. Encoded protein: CASSQGVRGPTEAFF.

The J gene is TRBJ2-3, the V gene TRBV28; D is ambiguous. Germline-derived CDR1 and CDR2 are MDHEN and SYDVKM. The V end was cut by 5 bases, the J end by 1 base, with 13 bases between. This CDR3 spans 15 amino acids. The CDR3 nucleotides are TGTGCCAGCAGTCCTCATAGCAAAGGCACAGATACGCAGTATTTT. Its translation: CASSPHSKGTDTQYF.

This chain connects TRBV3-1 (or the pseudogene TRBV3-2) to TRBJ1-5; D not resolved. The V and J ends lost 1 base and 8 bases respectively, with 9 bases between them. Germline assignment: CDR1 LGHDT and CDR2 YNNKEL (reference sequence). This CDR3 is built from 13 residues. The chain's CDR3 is CASSQGPQEPQHF. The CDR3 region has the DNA TGTGCCAGCAGCCAAGGACCCCAGGAGCCCCAGCATTTT.

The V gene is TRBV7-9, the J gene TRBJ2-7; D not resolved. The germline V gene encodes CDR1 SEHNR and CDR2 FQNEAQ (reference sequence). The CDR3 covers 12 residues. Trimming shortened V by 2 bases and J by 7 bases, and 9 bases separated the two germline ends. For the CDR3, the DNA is TGTGCCAGCAGCTTACAGTTGACAGAGCAGTACTTC. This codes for CASSLQLTEQYF.

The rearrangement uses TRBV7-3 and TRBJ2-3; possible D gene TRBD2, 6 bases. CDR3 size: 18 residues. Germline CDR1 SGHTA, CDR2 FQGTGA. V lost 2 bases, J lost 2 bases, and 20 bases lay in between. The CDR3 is CASSLRPRDFPNTDTQYF. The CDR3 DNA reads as TGTGCCAGCAGCTTACGGCCCCGGGACTTCCCTAACACAGATACGCAGTATTTT.

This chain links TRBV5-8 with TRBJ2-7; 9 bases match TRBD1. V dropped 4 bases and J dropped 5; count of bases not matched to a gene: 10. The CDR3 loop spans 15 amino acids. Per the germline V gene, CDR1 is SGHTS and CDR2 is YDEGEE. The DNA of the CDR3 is TGTGCCAGCAGCCTCCCGGGACAGGGTTCCCACGAGCAGTACTTC. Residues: CASSLPGQGSHEQYF.

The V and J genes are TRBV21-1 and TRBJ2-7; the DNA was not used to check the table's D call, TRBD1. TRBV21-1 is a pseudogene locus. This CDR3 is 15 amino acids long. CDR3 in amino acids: CASSKGQGSDYEQYF. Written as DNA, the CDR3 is TGTGCCAGCAGCAAAGGGCAGGGTTCCGATTACGAGCAGTACTTC.

Here the CDR3 reads CATSRDLAGYYGYTF. As DNA, the CDR3 is TGTGCCACCAGCAGAGATCTCGCCGGCTACTATGGCTACACCTTC. This sequence joins TRBV15 and TRBJ1-2; D remains ambiguous. The CDR3 is made up of 15 amino acids. V dropped 0 bases and J dropped 3 bases, with 11 bases sitting between them. Germline-derived CDR1 and CDR2 are LNHNV and YYDKDF (reference sequence).

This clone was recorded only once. The CDR3 here is CSVAKGVSYEQYF. The CDR3, as DNA: TGCAGCGTTGCGAAGGGGGTATCCTACGAGCAGTACTTC. The chain employs TRBV29-1 and TRBJ2-7; D possibly corresponds to TRBD1 (6 bases). Trimming removed 4 bases at V and 1 base at J, with 11 bases between. Per germline, CDR1 SQVTM and CDR2 ANQGSEA. This CDR3 comprises 13 residues.

Written as DNA, the CDR3 is TGTGCCAGCAGCTTAGCGCACAGGGTTTGGTTTTCCCCAGAGACCCAGTACTTC. Protein: CASSLAHRVWFSPETQYF. The chain uses TRBV7-6 and TRBJ2-5, with D tentatively TRBD1 (6 bases). Germline V gene sequence: CDR1 SGHVS, CDR2 FNYEAQ. The CDR3 covers 18 residues. The germline V and J ends were trimmed by 0 bases and 4 bases, with 21 bases remaining between them.

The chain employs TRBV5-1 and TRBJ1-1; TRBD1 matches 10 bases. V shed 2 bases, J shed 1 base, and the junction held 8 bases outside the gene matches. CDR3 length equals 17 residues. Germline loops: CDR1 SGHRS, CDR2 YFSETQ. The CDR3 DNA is TGCGCCAGCAGCTTCCGGGACAGGGGCGTTAGGAACACTGAAGCTTTCTTT. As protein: CASSFRDRGVRNTEAFF.

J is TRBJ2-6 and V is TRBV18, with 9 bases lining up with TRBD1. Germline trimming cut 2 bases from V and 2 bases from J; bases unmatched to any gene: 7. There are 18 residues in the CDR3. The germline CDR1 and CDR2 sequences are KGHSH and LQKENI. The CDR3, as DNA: TGTGCCAGCTCACCAGTAAGTACAGGGGGCGCTGGGGCCAACGTCCTGACTTTC. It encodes CASSPVSTGGAGANVLTF.

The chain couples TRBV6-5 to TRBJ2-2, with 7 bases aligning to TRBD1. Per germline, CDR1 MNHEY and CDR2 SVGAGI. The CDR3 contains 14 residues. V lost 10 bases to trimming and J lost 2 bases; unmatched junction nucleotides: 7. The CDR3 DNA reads TGTGCCACGACCGGGACAGCCAACACCGGGGAGCTGTTTTTT. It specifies CATTGTANTGELFF.

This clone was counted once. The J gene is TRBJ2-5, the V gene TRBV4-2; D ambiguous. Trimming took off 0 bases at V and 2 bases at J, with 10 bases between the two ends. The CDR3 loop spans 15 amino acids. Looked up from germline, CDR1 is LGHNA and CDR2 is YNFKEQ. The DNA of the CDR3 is TGTGCCAGCAGCCAAGATCGTGGCGTACAAGAGACCCAGTACTTC. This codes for CASSQDRGVQETQYF.

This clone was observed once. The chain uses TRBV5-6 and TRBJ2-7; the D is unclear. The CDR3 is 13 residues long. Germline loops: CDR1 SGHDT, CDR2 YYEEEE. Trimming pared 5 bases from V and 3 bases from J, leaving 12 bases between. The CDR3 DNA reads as TGTGCCAGCAGGTTGAGCCCTGGCTACGAGCAGTACTTC. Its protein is CASRLSPGYEQYF.

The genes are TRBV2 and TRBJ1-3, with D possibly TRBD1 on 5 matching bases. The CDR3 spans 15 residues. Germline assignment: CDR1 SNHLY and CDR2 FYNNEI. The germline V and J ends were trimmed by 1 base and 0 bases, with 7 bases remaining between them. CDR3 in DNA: TGTGCCAGCAGTGAAGGGACACCCTCTGGAAACACCATATATTTT. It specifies CASSEGTPSGNTIYF. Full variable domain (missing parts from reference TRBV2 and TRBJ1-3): EPEVTQTPSHQVTQMGQEVILRCVPISNHLYFYWYRQILGQKVEFLVSFYNNEISEKSEIFDDQFSVERPDGSNFTLKIRSTKLEDSAMYFCASSEGTPSGNTIYFGEGSWLTVV.

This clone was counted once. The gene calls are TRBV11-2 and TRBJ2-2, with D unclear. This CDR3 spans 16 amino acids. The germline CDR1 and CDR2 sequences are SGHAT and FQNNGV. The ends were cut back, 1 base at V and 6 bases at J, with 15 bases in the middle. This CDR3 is CASSLGVLVRAGELFF. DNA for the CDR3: TGTGCCAGCAGCTTAGGGGTCCTAGTCCGCGCCGGGGAGCTGTTTTTT.

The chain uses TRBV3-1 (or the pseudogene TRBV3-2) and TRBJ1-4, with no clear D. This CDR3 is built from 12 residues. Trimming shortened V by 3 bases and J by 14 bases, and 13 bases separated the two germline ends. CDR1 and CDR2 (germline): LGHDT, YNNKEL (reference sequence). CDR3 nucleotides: TGTGCCAGCAGCCAGGGTTTCCTAGGGCTGTTTTTT. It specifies CASSQGFLGLFF.

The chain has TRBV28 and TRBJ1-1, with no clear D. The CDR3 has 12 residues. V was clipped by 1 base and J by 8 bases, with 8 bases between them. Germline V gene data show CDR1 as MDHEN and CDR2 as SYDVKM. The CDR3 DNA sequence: TGTGCCAGCAGTTTATTGAGTCAGGAAGCTTTCTTT. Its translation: CASSLLSQEAFF.

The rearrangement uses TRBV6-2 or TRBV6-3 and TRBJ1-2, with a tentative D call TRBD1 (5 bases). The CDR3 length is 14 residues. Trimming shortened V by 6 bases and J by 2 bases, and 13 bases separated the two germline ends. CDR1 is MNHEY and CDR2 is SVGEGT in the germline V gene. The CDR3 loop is CASSPMGENYGYTF. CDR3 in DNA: TGTGCCAGCAGCCCCATGGGGGAAAACTATGGCTACACCTTC.

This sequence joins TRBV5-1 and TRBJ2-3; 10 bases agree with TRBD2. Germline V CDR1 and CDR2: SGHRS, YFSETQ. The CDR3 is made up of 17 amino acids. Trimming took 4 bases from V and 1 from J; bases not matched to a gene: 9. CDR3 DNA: TGCGCCAGCAGCGCACGCACTAGCGGGGAGGGCACAGATACGCAGTATTTT. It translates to CASSARTSGEGTDTQYF.

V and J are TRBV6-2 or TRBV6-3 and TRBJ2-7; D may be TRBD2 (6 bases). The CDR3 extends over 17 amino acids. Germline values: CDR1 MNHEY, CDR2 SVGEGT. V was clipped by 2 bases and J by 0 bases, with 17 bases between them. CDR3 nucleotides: TGTGCCAGCAGTTACCCCCCATGGAGGGGAGACTCCTACGAGCAGTACTTC. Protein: CASSYPPWRGDSYEQYF.

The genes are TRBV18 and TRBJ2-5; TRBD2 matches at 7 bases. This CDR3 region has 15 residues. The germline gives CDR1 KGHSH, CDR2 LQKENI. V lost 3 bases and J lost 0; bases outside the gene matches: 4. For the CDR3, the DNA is TGTGCCAGCTCACCCGGACTAGGATACCAAGAGACCCAGTACTTC. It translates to CASSPGLGYQETQYF.